This is a list of T cell receptor beta chains from one sample in a study of cytomegalovirus exposure and HLA in healthy donors. Profiled with immunoSEQ multiplex PCR; TCRdb holds only in-frame clones, not every one. The sample consists of over 100,000 clones, 70% to 75% of them appearing once. The source material was PBMCs. The receptors shown here come from a male donor in good health and CMV-seronegative. CDR3s include the opening cysteine and the closing phenylalanine or tryptophan. Not all rows give a size; the values are once, few, many and, for expanded clones, a class.

abundance	v_gene	CDR3aa
NA	TRBV21-1	CASSKDRLADTQYF
few	TRBV27	CASSLSGSEKLFF
NA	TRBV19	CASSLQGGLNTEAFF
NA	TRBV19	CASNKVDRDGYTF
few	TRBV30	CAWSGLYGGYTF
NA	TRBV9	CASSVAGGLGLAETSTDTQYF
NA	TRBV6-1	CASSYVQGANGYTF
few	TRBV6-4	CASSDEAGDYNEQFF
few	TRBV6-1	CASSEGINQPQHF
NA	TRBV19	CASSRPGGYTGELFF
NA	TRBV5-4	CASSLEVESVEQYF
NA	TRBV7-9	CASSLASSSYEQYF
few	TRBV19	CASSITLAGAYEQYF
NA	TRBV4-3	CASSQASAGSNYGYTF
NA	TRBV30	CAWNLQGTNTEAFF
NA	TRBV28	CASRSPGTGAGEQFF
NA	TRBV19	CASSIGALGNTEAFF
few	TRBV7-9	CASSKGQASYGYTF
NA	TRBV30	CAWSFDLAGGGDEQYF
NA	TRBV5-6	CASSLALRNNEQFF
NA	TRBV9	CASSPVGSGDNEQFF
NA	TRBV7-2	CASSLATGTSGRAYEQYF
few	TRBV4-2	CASSQDEGTGNSPLHF
NA	TRBV7-4	CASSHRVGTYEQYF
NA	TRBV5-6	CASSFKVSSWESEKLFF
once	TRBV6-1	CASLGLVKETQYF
once	TRBV25-1	CASSDSQGHSYEQYF
few	TRBV13	CASSFRGGRNIQYF
NA	TRBV18	CASSPRTGTRETQYF
once	TRBV18	CASSPGRDQPQHF
NA	TRBV11-2	CASSLGGAPGNEQFF
NA	TRBV27	CASSPRGSPEETQYF
NA	TRBV7-3	CASSSSGTVGETQYF
few	TRBV27	CASSSGLAGGELFF
NA	TRBV11-2	CASSASGSYGYTF
few	TRBV7-9	CASSVTGRSYGYTF
few	TRBV14	CASSGTAYEQYF
NA	TRBV10-3	CAISESEDRGGYTF
NA	TRBV6-1	CASSTGTAGNTIYF
NA	TRBV15	CATSRQGDQQYF
NA	TRBV7-2	CASSQDTFQPQHF
NA	TRBV7-9	CASSLAAGASGNTIYF
NA	TRBV30	CAWGLFGSLETQYF
few	TRBV9	CASSGSGNQPQHF
NA	TRBV27	CASSLSPGQEAFF
NA	TRBV28	CASSSPGQPYEQYF
once	TRBV5-1	CASSLDGTGANVLTF
NA	TRBV6-5	CASSSNSGANVLTF
NA	TRBV4-1	CASSQDRGGRGEKLFF
NA	TRBV15	CATSRDVQLAGGLTDTQYF
NA	TRBV11-2	CASSLVRLAVSTDTQYF
NA	TRBV7-8	CASSRGLAGGPNEQYF
NA	TRBV10-3	CAISEGQGETGELFF
NA	TRBV28	CASSLFPQQGSNQPQHF